Below, one T cell receptor beta chain is given with its context. What it recognizes is unknown. The sample originates from a study of shared clonotypes between healthy human individuals. Study at large: The composition of the donors was a couple of women and a few men aged 18 to 49. Three plates were used per donor for CD4 naive, three for CD4 memory, two for CD8 naive and one for CD8 memory. Overall study results and limits: Clonotype sharing across a few donors was observed for about 5.5% of naive CD4 clonotypes.

CD45RA+ naive and CD45RA-negative memory subsets were separated from CD4+ cells. Method: immunoSEQ multiplex PCR; TCRdb's copy keeps in-frame clones and lacks some. The repertoire holds a few million clones, over 90% seen once, with 0.35% to 0.45% in the top ten. The CDR3 consists of 15 residues. The ends lost 0 bases at V and 1 base at J; junction bases unmatched: 2. Germline V gene data show CDR1 as SGHDT and CDR2 as YYEEEE. This receptor was identified in a man between 18 and 29 years old in good health. Some clones in this sample may be carry-over from other donors' samples. Sequences were obtained from naive CD4+ T cells from PBMCs. As for subset: CD45RA+ positively selected. The chain links TRBV5-6 to TRBJ1-1, with TRBD1 identical over 8 bases. The CDR3 here is CASSLVGQGNTEAFF. The CDR3 DNA reads as TGTGCCAGCAGCTTGGTTGGACAGGGGAACACTGAAGCTTTCTTT.